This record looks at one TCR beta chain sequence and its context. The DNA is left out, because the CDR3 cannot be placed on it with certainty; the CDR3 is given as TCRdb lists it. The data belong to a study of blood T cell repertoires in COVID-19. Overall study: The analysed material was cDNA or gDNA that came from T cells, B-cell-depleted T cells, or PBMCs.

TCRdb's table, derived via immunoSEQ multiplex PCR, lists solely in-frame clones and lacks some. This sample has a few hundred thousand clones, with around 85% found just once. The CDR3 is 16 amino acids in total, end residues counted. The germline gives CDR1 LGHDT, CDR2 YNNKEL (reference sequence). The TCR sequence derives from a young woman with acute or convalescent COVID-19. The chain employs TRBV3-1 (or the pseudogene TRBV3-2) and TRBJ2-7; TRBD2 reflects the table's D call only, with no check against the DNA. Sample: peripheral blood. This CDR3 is CASSQGVASGTLPLYF.